Sequencing of this T cell receptor (beta chain) was carried out in a study of shared clonotypes between healthy human individuals. Note on this clone: Antigen: not known.

Whole-study results and caveats: The study found roughly 5% of naive CD4 clonotypes shared across several donors. The study generally estimated greater richness for naive than memory subsets.

Terminally differentiated effector memory CD45RA+ cells were excluded from the naive CD8 cells, which were CD45RO-negative and positively selected for CCR7. At deep level, the assay was performed. This table comes from immunoSEQ multiplex PCR, and its TCRdb copy is limited to in-frame clones, with some not included. In the table there are roughly 1,800,000 clones, about 95% of which are singletons. There are 12 residues in the CDR3. Germline-derived CDR1 and CDR2 are SNHLY and FYNNEI. Trimming removed 6 bases from V and 5 bases from J; junction bases left unmatched: 3. The sample was naive CD8+ T cells sorted from blood. This receptor was identified in a man aged 18 to 29 in good health. V gene TRBV2 combines with J gene TRBJ2-5; TRBD1 matches 7 bases. Here the CDR3 reads CASSQGVETQYF. In nucleotides, the CDR3 is TGTGCCAGCAGCCAGGGGGTGGAGACCCAGTACTTC.